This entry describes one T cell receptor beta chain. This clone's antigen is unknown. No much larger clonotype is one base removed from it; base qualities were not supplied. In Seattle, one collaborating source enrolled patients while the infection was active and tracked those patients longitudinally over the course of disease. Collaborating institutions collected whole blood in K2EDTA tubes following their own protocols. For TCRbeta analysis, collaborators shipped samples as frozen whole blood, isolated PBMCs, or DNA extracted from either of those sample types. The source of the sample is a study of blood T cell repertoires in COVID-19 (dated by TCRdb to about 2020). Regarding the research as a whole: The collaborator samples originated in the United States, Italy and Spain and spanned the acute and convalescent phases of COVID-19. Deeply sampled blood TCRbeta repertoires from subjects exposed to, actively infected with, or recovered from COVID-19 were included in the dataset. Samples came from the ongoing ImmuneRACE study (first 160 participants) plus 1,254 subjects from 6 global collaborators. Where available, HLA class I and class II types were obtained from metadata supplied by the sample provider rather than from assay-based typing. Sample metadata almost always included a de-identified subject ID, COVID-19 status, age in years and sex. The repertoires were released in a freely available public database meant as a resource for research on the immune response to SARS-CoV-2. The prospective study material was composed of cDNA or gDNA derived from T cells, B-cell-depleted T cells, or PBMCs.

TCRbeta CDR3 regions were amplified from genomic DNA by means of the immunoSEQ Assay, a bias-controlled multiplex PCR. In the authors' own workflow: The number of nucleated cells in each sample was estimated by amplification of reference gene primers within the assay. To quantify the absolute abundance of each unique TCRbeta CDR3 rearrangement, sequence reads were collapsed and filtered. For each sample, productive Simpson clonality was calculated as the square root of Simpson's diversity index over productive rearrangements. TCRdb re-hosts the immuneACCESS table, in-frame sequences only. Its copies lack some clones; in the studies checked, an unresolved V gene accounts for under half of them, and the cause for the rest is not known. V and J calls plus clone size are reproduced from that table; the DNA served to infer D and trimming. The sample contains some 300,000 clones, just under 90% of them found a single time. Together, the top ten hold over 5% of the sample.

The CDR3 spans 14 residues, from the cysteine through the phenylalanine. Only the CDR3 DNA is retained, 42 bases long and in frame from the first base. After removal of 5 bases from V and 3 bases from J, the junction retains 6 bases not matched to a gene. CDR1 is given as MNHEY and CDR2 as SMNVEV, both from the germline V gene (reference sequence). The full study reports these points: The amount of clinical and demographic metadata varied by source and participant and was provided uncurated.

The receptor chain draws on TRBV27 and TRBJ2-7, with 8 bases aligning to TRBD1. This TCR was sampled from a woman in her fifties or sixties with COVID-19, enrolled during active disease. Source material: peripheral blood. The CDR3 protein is CASSPPGTGYEQYF. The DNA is TGTGCCAGCAGTCCCCCCGGGACAGGCTACGAGCAGTACTTC.